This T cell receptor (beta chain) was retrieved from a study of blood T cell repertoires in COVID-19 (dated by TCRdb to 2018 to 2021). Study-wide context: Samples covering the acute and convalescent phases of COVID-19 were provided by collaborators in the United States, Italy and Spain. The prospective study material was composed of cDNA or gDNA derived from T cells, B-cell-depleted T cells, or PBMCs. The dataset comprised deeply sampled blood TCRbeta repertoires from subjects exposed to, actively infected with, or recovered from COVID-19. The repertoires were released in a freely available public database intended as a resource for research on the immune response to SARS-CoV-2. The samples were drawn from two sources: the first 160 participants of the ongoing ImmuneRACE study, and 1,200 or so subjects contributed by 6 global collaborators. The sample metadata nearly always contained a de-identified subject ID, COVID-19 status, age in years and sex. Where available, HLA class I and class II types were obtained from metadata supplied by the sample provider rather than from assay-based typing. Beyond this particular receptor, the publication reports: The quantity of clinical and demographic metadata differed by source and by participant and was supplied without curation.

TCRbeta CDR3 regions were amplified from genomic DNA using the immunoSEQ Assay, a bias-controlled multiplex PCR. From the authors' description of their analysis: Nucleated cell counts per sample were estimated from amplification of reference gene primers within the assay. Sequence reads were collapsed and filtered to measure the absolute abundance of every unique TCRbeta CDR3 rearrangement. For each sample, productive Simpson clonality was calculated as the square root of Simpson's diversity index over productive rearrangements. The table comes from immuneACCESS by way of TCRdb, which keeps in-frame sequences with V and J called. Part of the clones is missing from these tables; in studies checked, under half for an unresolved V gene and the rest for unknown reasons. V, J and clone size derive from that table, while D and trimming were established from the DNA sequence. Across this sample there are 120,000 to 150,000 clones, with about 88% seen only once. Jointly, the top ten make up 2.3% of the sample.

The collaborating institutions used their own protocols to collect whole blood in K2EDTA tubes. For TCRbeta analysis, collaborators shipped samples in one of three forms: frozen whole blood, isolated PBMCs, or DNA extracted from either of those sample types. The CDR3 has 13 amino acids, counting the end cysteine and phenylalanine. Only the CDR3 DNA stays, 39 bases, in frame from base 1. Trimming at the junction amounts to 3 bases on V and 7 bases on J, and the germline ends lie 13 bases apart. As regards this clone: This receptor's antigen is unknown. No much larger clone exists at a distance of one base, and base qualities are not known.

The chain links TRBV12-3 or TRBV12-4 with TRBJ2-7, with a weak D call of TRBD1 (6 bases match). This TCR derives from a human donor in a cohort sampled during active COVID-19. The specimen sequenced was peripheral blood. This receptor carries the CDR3 CASSLGAQGEQYF. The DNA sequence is TGTGCCAGCAGTTTGGGGGCCCAGGGAGAGCAGTACTTC.